This is a list of T cell receptor beta chains from one sample in a study of somatic mutations in cytotoxic T cells in rheumatoid arthritis. The repertoire was sequenced with immunoSEQ multiplex PCR; TCRdb's copy has only in-frame clones and lacks some. There are about 10,000 clones in the sample; more than 75% occur only once, and around 10% lies in the top ten. The sample was CD8+ T cells sorted from blood. The receptors shown here come from an adult with rheumatoid arthritis. Both conserved end residues are part of each CDR3. Fields, in order: J gene, clone size, D gene, V gene, CDR3 DNA, CDR3 protein. A D gene is named only where the DNA matches it firmly. Size is stated for part of the rows, as once, few or many counts, or as a class when the clone is expanded.

J gene: TRBJ1-5; clone size: NA; D gene: NA; V gene: TRBV19; CDR3 DNA: TGTGCCAGTAACCCATCCAGGATTAGCAATCAGCCCCAGCATTTT; CDR3 protein: CASNPSRISNQPQHF
J gene: TRBJ2-1; clone size: NA; D gene: NA; V gene: TRBV19; CDR3 DNA: TGTGCCAGTAGTCCTGACATTATCGATGAGCAGTTCTTC; CDR3 protein: CASSPDIIDEQFF
J gene: TRBJ2-5; clone size: NA; D gene: NA; V gene: TRBV6-5; CDR3 DNA: TGTGCCAGCACTGACAGTGAAGAGACCCAGTACTTC; CDR3 protein: CASTDSEETQYF
J gene: TRBJ2-7; clone size: NA; D gene: NA; V gene: TRBV28; CDR3 DNA: TGTGCCAGCAGTTCGGACTACGAGCAGTACTTC; CDR3 protein: CASSSDYEQYF
J gene: TRBJ2-7; clone size: NA; D gene: NA; V gene: TRBV2; CDR3 DNA: TGTGCCAGCAGGAATCCTACAGGGATGGCAGTGGAGCAGTACTTC; CDR3 protein: CASRNPTGMAVEQYF
J gene: TRBJ1-2; clone size: NA; D gene: NA; V gene: TRBV19; CDR3 DNA: TGTGCCAGTAGTCCCGGGTGGGGCTATGGCTACACCTTC; CDR3 protein: CASSPGWGYGYTF
J gene: TRBJ1-4; clone size: NA; D gene: NA; V gene: TRBV20-1; CDR3 DNA: TGCAGTGCTAGCTACGGTGGGAAACTGTTTTTT; CDR3 protein: CSASYGGKLFF
J gene: TRBJ2-7; clone size: once; D gene: TRBD1; V gene: TRBV13; CDR3 DNA: TGTGCCAGCAGCTCCTCCGGGACAGGGGGCTACGAGCAGTACTTC; CDR3 protein: CASSSSGTGGYEQYF
J gene: TRBJ1-5; clone size: once; D gene: NA; V gene: TRBV23-1; CDR3 DNA: TGCGCCAGCAGTCAATCCCTGACAGAAAATCAGCCCCAGCATTTT; CDR3 protein: CASSQSLTENQPQHF
J gene: TRBJ2-7; clone size: few; D gene: NA; V gene: TRBV7-9; CDR3 DNA: TGTGCCAGCAGCTTGGGTCGGGACGAGCAGTACTTC; CDR3 protein: CASSLGRDEQYF
J gene: TRBJ2-1; clone size: NA; D gene: TRBD2; V gene: TRBV7-3; CDR3 DNA: TGTGCCAGCAGCCGACTAGCGGGGGATACAAATGAGCAGTTCTTC; CDR3 protein: CASSRLAGDTNEQFF
J gene: TRBJ2-1; clone size: once; D gene: NA; V gene: TRBV5-4; CDR3 DNA: TGTGCCAGCAGCTTCGCCAGGAACAATGAGCAGTTCTTC; CDR3 protein: CASSFARNNEQFF
J gene: TRBJ2-7; clone size: NA; D gene: NA; V gene: TRBV7-9; CDR3 DNA: TGTGCCAGCAACACGGGCCGCGACGAGCAGTACTTC; CDR3 protein: CASNTGRDEQYF
J gene: TRBJ1-1; clone size: once; D gene: NA; V gene: TRBV5-6; CDR3 DNA: TGTGCCAGCAGCTTTTTGGCAGGGGTGAACACTGAAGCTTTCTTT; CDR3 protein: CASSFLAGVNTEAFF
J gene: TRBJ2-3; clone size: NA; D gene: NA; V gene: TRBV6-6; CDR3 DNA: TGTGCCAGCAGTTACTCGAGGACTACCATGCTAGATACGCAGTATTTT; CDR3 protein: CASSYSRTTMLDTQYF
J gene: TRBJ1-1; clone size: once; D gene: TRBD1; V gene: TRBV28; CDR3 DNA: TGTGCCAGCAGTCTCGGCCAGGGGGCGGAGGACACTGAAGCTTTCTTT; CDR3 protein: CASSLGQGAEDTEAFF
J gene: TRBJ2-1; clone size: NA; D gene: TRBD1; V gene: TRBV2; CDR3 DNA: TGTGCCAGCAGTTTACAGGGGGCTAATGAGCAGTTCTTC; CDR3 protein: CASSLQGANEQFF
J gene: TRBJ2-5; clone size: once; D gene: TRBD2; V gene: TRBV7-9; CDR3 DNA: TGTGCCAGCAGCGGGGGACTAGTCAAGTCGAGAGAGACCCAGTACTTC; CDR3 protein: CASSGGLVKSRETQYF
J gene: TRBJ1-2; clone size: few; D gene: NA; V gene: TRBV11-2; CDR3 DNA: TGTGCCAGCAGCTCCCCGGAGACAATGACTAACTATGGCTACACCTTC; CDR3 protein: CASSSPETMTNYGYTF
J gene: TRBJ2-3; clone size: NA; D gene: NA; V gene: TRBV5-6; CDR3 DNA: TGTGCCAGCAGCTTGTTCGGAAGCACAGATACGCAGTATTTT; CDR3 protein: CASSLFGSTDTQYF
J gene: TRBJ2-7; clone size: NA; D gene: NA; V gene: TRBV4-1; CDR3 DNA: TGCGCCAGCAGCCAAGATCACAGGAGTCCTTACTACGAGCAGTACTTC; CDR3 protein: CASSQDHRSPYYEQYF
J gene: TRBJ1-5; clone size: NA; D gene: NA; V gene: TRBV10-1; CDR3 DNA: TGCGCCAGCAGAGGGGGAGATAGCAATCAGCCCCAGCATTTT; CDR3 protein: CASRGGDSNQPQHF
J gene: TRBJ1-2; clone size: once; D gene: TRBD1; V gene: TRBV4-1; CDR3 DNA: TGCGCCAGCAGCCAAAGGGGGCCAGTACCTCCTGGCTACACCTTC; CDR3 protein: CASSQRGPVPPGYTF
J gene: TRBJ2-5; clone size: NA; D gene: TRBD2; V gene: TRBV4-3; CDR3 DNA: TGCGCCAGCAGCCCCCTCCGGGCGGGGGGGACGGAGACCCAGTACTTC; CDR3 protein: CASSPLRAGGTETQYF
J gene: TRBJ1-2; clone size: NA; D gene: NA; V gene: TRBV20-1; CDR3 DNA: TGCAGTGCTAGTGGCCAGTTTGGCTACACCTTC; CDR3 protein: CSASGQFGYTF
J gene: TRBJ1-1; clone size: NA; D gene: NA; V gene: TRBV28; CDR3 DNA: TGTGCCAGCAGTTTATACCCGAACACTGAAGCTTTCTTT; CDR3 protein: CASSLYPNTEAFF
J gene: TRBJ1-6; clone size: NA; D gene: NA; V gene: TRBV7-9; CDR3 DNA: TGTGCCAGCAGCGAACAACCGGCCTCCTATAATTCACCCCTCCACTTT; CDR3 protein: CASSEQPASYNSPLHF
J gene: TRBJ1-5; clone size: few; D gene: NA; V gene: TRBV7-8; CDR3 DNA: TGTGCCAGCAGCTTACTAGGATACTGGGATCAGCCCCAGCATTTT; CDR3 protein: CASSLLGYWDQPQHF
J gene: TRBJ2-3; clone size: NA; D gene: NA; V gene: TRBV7-9; CDR3 DNA: TGTGCCAGCAGATCGACAGGCACTAGCACAGATACGCAGTATTTT; CDR3 protein: CASRSTGTSTDTQYF
J gene: TRBJ2-6; clone size: NA; D gene: NA; V gene: TRBV28; CDR3 DNA: TGTGCCAGCAGCTCTGGGGCCAACGTCCTGACTTTC; CDR3 protein: CASSSGANVLTF
J gene: TRBJ2-3; clone size: NA; D gene: NA; V gene: TRBV19; CDR3 DNA: TGTGCCAGTAGTATAGGTGGAGGGGGCGCAGATACGCAGTATTTT; CDR3 protein: CASSIGGGGADTQYF
J gene: TRBJ2-5; clone size: NA; D gene: NA; V gene: TRBV5-6; CDR3 DNA: TGTGCCAGCAGCTTGGTGGGGGGTGAGACCCAGTACTTC; CDR3 protein: CASSLVGGETQYF
J gene: TRBJ1-2; clone size: NA; D gene: NA; V gene: TRBV5-6; CDR3 DNA: TGTGCCAGCAGCTTGTTTTTTCGGCAGGGTCCCGATGGCTACACCTTC; CDR3 protein: CASSLFFRQGPDGYTF
J gene: TRBJ1-4; clone size: NA; D gene: NA; V gene: TRBV6-1; CDR3 DNA: TGTGCCAGCAGGGAAGACAAGAAAGATGAAAAACTGTTTTTT; CDR3 protein: CASREDKKDEKLFF
J gene: TRBJ1-5; clone size: NA; D gene: NA; V gene: TRBV28; CDR3 DNA: TGTGCCAGCAGTTGGGTTAGCAATCAGCCCCAGCATTTT; CDR3 protein: CASSWVSNQPQHF
J gene: TRBJ2-1; clone size: NA; D gene: NA; V gene: TRBV2; CDR3 DNA: TGTGCCAGCAGTGACCCTAGCGCGAGCTCCTACAATGAGCAGTTCTTC; CDR3 protein: CASSDPSASSYNEQFF
J gene: TRBJ2-7; clone size: NA; D gene: NA; V gene: TRBV28; CDR3 DNA: TGTGCCAGCAGTTTTTTTTCGGCAGGGGGAGGCTACGAGCAGTACTTC; CDR3 protein: CASSFFSAGGGYEQYF
J gene: TRBJ2-1; clone size: NA; D gene: NA; V gene: TRBV6-4; CDR3 DNA: TGTGCCAGCAGTGCCTGGGTCGGGGATGAGCAGTTCTTC; CDR3 protein: CASSAWVGDEQFF
J gene: TRBJ1-2; clone size: NA; D gene: NA; V gene: TRBV7-8; CDR3 DNA: TGTGCCAGCAGCTTAGGGAGTGGTACCTATGGCTACACCTTC; CDR3 protein: CASSLGSGTYGYTF
J gene: TRBJ2-7; clone size: NA; D gene: NA; V gene: TRBV7-8; CDR3 DNA: TGTGCCAGCAGCTTATCGGACTTCGATTGGGTCTACGAGCAGTACTTC; CDR3 protein: CASSLSDFDWVYEQYF
J gene: TRBJ2-1; clone size: NA; D gene: NA; V gene: TRBV9; CDR3 DNA: TGTGCCAGCAGCGTAGTTGTCGAGGCAGGGAGCTCCTACAATGAGCAGTTCTTC; CDR3 protein: CASSVVVEAGSSYNEQFF
J gene: TRBJ1-3; clone size: NA; D gene: NA; V gene: TRBV2; CDR3 DNA: TGTGCCAGCAGGGAGACACAGTCGGACACCATATATTTT; CDR3 protein: CASRETQSDTIYF